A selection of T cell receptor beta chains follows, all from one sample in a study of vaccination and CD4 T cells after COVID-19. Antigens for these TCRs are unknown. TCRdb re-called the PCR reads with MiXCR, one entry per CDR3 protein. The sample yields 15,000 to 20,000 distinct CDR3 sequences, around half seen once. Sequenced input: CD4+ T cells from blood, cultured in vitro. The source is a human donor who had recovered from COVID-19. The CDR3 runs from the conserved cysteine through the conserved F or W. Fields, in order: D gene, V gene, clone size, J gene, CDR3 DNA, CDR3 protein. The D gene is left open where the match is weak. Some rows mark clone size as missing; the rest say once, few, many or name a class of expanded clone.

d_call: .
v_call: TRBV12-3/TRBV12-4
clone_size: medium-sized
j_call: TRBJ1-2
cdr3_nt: TGTGCCAGCAGCTTGGACGGGTTGTGGTTGTCGGGCTATGGCTACACCTTC
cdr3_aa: CASSLDGLWLSGYGYTF

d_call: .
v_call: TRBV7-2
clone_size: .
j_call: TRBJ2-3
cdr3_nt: TGTGCCAGCAGCTATGCAGGGTATGCAGATACGCAGTATTTT
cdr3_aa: CASSYAGYADTQYF

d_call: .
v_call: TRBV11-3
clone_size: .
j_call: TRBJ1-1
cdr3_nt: TGTGCCAGCAGCTTGTTAGGGAACACTGAAGCTTTCTTT
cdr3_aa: CASSLLGNTEAFF

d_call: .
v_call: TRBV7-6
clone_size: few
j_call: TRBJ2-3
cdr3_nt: TGTGCCAGCAGCAAAGGAGGGAGCACAGATACGCAGTATTTT
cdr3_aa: CASSKGGSTDTQYF

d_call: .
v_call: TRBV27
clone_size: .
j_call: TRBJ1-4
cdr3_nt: TGTGCCAGCAGTTTAGGTCCAGGGATCGGGGAAAAACTGTTTTTT
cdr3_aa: CASSLGPGIGEKLFF

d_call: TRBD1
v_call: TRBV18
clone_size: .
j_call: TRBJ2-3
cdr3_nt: TGTGCCAGCTCACCGGCGGCAGGGGGCGTTGCAGATACGCAGTATTTT
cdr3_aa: CASSPAAGGVADTQYF

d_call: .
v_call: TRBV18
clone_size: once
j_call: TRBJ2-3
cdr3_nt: TGTGCCAGCTCTCGAGAACACACAGATACGCAGTATTTT
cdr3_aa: CASSREHTDTQYF

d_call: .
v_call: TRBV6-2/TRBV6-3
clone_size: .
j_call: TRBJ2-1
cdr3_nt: TGTGCCAGCAGCTCCTCTGGGGCGGGCGATGAGCAGTTCTTC
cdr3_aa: CASSSSGAGDEQFF

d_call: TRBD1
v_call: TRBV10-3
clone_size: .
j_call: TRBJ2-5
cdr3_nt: TGTGCCATCAGTGAATCGAGCAGGGGGCGCCCGGAGACCCAGTACTTC
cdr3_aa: CAISESSRGRPETQYF

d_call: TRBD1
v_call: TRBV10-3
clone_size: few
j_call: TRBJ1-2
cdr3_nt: TGTGCCATCAGGTCGGGACAGGGTACGGGCTATGGCTACACCTTC
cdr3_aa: CAIRSGQGTGYGYTF

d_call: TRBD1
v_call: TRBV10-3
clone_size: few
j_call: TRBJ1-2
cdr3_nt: TGTGCCATCAGTGAGTCGGCGGGACAGGGGAAGAACTATGGCTACACCTTC
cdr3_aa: CAISESAGQGKNYGYTF

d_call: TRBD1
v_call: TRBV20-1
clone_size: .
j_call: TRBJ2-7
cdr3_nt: TGCAGTGCTAGGGACAGGCCGAGCTCCTACGAGCAGTACTTC
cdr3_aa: CSARDRPSSYEQYF

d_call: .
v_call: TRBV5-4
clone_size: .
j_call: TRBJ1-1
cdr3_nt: TGTGCCAGCAGCTTGGCACAGACCTACACTGAAGCTTTCTTT
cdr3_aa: CASSLAQTYTEAFF